This TCR beta chain was sequenced during a study of shared clonotypes between healthy human individuals. Looking at the study overall: Two female and a few male donors aged 18 to 49 were enrolled. Study-level findings and limits: Shared clonotypes across all four donors exceeded non-shared ones in generation probability. Clonotype sharing across a few donors was observed for 4% to 5.5% of naive CD4 clonotypes.

This clone was observed a few times. The antigen remains unidentified. Healthy HIV-negative adults without recent acute infections or vaccinations served as donors. V was shortened by 6 bases and J by 0 bases, with 9 bases between the two germline ends. CDR3 size: 15 residues. Germline lookup yields CDR1 MNHNY and CDR2 SVGAGI (reference sequence). Measured with immunoSEQ multiplex PCR; TCRdb has only the in-frame clones, and not every one. The table includes around 1,000,000 clones, roughly 80% detected once. The sequence was obtained from a man younger than 35 in good health. Some clones in this sample may be carry-over from other donors' samples. V and J are TRBV6-6 and TRBJ2-6; D gene ambiguous. Sequencing used memory CD4+ T cells from PBMCs. Documented subset: CD45RA-negative fraction. CDR3 protein: CASSWADSGANVLTF. Here the CDR3 DNA reads TGTGCCAGCAGCTGGGCCGACTCTGGGGCCAACGTCCTGACTTTC.